These 10 T cell receptor beta chains were sequenced from one sample in a study of T-cell memory formation after mild COVID-19. From the 5' RACE reads, TCRdb called clonotypes with MiXCR, one entry per CDR3 protein. The sample lists 95,000 to 120,000 distinct CDR3 sequences, 15% to 20% occurring once. Sequences were obtained from PBMCs or a T cell subset sorted from them (not recorded which). Receptors were obtained from a man aged 18 to 35 who had mild COVID-19 (a few samples of this study predate the infection). Cell type and time point are not known.

The chain carries TRBV5-1 and TRBJ2-3; 9 nucleotides align to TRBD1. CDR1 and CDR2 from the germline V gene are SGHRS and YFSETQ. The CDR3 runs to 15 residues. V was clipped by 0 bases and J by 2 bases; unmatched bases: 1. This CDR3 reads CASSLGQGVTDTQYF. The CDR3 region has the DNA TGCGCCAGCAGCTTGGGACAGGGGGTCACAGATACGCAGTATTTT.

CDR3 protein: CAAVVGGSSYEQYF. CDR3 DNA sequence: TGTGCCGCCGTGGTGGGAGGGAGTTCCTACGAGCAGTACTTC. The chain employs TRBV7-2 and TRBJ2-7; the match to TRBD2 covers 7 bases. The V and J ends lost 11 bases and 1 base, in that order; junction bases with no gene match: 11. This CDR3 comprises 14 residues. Germline V gene sequence: CDR1 SGHTA, CDR2 FQGNSA.

This clonotype has more than one count but fewer than ten. CDR3 DNA: TGTGCCAGCTCACCAATGTCCTACGAGCAGTACTTC. It codes for CASSPMSYEQYF. The chain has TRBV18 and TRBJ2-7, with D unclear. This CDR3 has 12 residues. Looked up from germline, CDR1 is KGHSH and CDR2 is LQKENI. V was shortened by 2 bases and J by 1 base, with 3 bases between the two germline ends.

This clonotype was detected a few times. V and J are TRBV7-2 and TRBJ2-1; no clear D gene. CDR3 length equals 14 residues. In germline, CDR1 is SGHTA, CDR2 FQGNSA. V lost 3 bases, J lost 3 bases, and 9 bases lay in between. The CDR3 reads CASSFRQSYNEQFF. The CDR3 DNA is TGTGCCAGCAGCTTCCGGCAGAGCTACAATGAGCAGTTCTTC.

This clonotype has just a few counts. This chain joins TRBV6-6 and TRBJ2-4, with TRBD1 matching 8 bases. This CDR3 is built from 14 residues. CDR1 MNHNY and CDR2 SVGAGI come from the germline V gene (reference sequence). The V segment lost 5 bases and the J segment 8 bases; nucleotides outside the gene matches: 8. This CDR3 reads CASSRDRGADIQYF. The CDR3 bases are TGTGCCAGCAGTAGAGACAGGGGAGCGGACATTCAGTACTTC.

This clonotype was seen a handful of times. J is TRBJ2-2 and V is TRBV4-1, with D hard to call. This CDR3 region has 16 residues. Trimming removed 3 bases from V and 2 bases from J, with 13 bases in between. Germline V gives CDR1 MGHRA, CDR2 YSYEKL. The CDR3 region has the DNA TGCGCCAGCAGCCAGTGGTGGCGGCTCAACACCGGGGAGCTGTTTTTT. As protein: CASSQWWRLNTGELFF.

The J gene is TRBJ2-5, the V gene TRBV6-6; D not resolved. V was shortened by 8 bases and J by 2 bases, with 9 bases between the two germline ends. Per the germline V gene, CDR1 is MNHNY and CDR2 is SVGAGI (reference sequence). The CDR3 length is 12 residues. The CDR3 protein is CASGKGQETQYF. The CDR3 bases are TGTGCCAGCGGGAAGGGACAAGAGACCCAGTACTTC.

The V and J genes are TRBV20-1 and TRBJ2-3; a weak D match, TRBD1 (5 bases). The CDR3 runs 14 residues. Germline loops: CDR1 DFQATT, CDR2 SNEGSKA (reference sequence). V lost 6 bases, J lost 5 bases, and 18 bases lay in between. The CDR3 nucleotides read TGCAGTGCGGAAACCCCCTCTAGGGGAGATACGCAGTATTTT. Its translation: CSAETPSRGDTQYF.

The sample holds a few counts of this clonotype. The CDR3 spells CASSSIYISGLYYNEQFF. DNA for the CDR3: TGCGCCAGCAGCTCGATTTACATTTCGGGACTTTACTACAATGAGCAGTTCTTC. The chain has TRBV5-1 and TRBJ2-1; tentative D call: TRBD2 (6 bases). The CDR3 is 18 residues long. Between the trimmed V and J ends, which lost 3 bases and 3 bases, there was a span of 22 bases. Germline CDR1 SGHRS, CDR2 YFSETQ.

CDR3 residues: CASSQVVAGGRSTDTQYF. Here the CDR3 DNA reads TGCGCCAGCAGCCAAGTTGTAGCGGGGGGCCGTAGCACAGATACGCAGTATTTT. V usage is TRBV4-3 and J usage is TRBJ2-3; 10 bases line up with TRBD2. Trimming at V came to 1 base and at J to 0 bases, leaving 7 bases not matched to a gene. CDR1 and CDR2 (germline): LGHNA, YSLEER. This CDR3 spans 18 amino acids.